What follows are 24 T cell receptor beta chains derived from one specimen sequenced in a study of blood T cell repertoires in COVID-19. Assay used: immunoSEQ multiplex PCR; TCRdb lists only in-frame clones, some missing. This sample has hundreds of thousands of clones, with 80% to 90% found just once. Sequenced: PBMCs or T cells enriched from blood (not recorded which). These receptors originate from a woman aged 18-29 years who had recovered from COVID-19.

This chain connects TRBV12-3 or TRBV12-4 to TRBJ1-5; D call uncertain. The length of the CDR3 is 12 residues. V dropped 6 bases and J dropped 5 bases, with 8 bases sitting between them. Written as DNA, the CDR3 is TGTGCCAGCAGCCTTCAGTATCAGCCCCAGCATTTT. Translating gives CASSLQYQPQHF.

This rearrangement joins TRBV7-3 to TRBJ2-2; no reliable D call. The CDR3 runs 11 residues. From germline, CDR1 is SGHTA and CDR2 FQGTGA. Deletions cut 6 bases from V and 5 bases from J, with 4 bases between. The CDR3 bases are TGTGCCAGCAGTCGGACCGGGGAGCTGTTTTTT. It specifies CASSRTGELFF.

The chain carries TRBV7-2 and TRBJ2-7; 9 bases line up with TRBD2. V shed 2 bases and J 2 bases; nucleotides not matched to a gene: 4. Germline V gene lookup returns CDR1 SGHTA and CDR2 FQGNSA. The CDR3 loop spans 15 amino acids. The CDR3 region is CASSLRGGVAYEQYF. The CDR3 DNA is TGTGCCAGCAGCTTACGCGGGGGGGTCGCCTACGAGCAGTACTTC.

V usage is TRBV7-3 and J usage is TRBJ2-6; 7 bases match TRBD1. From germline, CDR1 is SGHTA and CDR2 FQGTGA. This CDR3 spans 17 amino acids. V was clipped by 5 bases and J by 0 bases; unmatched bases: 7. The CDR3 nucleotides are TGTGCCAGCAGCCCCACAGGGGTGCGCTCTGGGGCCAACGTCCTGACTTTC. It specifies CASSPTGVRSGANVLTF.

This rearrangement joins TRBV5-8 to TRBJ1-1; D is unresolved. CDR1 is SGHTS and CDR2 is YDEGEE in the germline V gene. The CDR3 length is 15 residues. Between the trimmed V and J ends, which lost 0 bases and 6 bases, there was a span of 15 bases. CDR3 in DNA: TGTGCCAGCAGCTTGGTTCCAGGTGGTAACCCTGAAGCTTTCTTT. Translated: CASSLVPGGNPEAFF. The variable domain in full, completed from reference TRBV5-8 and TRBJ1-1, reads EAGVTQSPTHLIKTRGQQATLRCSPISGHTSVYWYQQALGLGLQFLLWYDEGEERNRGNFPPRFSGRQFPNYSSELNVNALELEDSALYLCASSLVPGGNPEAFFGQGTRLTVV.

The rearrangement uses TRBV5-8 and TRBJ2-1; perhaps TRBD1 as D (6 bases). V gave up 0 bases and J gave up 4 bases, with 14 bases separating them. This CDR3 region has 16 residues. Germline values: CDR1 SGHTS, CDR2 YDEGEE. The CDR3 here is CASSLALWGPYNEQFF. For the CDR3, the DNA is TGTGCCAGCAGCTTGGCCTTGTGGGGGCCTTACAATGAGCAGTTCTTC.

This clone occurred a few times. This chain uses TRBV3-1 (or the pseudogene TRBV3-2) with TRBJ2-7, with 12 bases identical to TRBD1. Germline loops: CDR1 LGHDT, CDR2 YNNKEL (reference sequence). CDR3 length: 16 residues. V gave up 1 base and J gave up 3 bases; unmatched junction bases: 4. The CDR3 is CASSQGDRGLFYEQYF. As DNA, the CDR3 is TGTGCCAGCAGCCAAGGGGACAGGGGGCTTTTCTACGAGCAGTACTTC.

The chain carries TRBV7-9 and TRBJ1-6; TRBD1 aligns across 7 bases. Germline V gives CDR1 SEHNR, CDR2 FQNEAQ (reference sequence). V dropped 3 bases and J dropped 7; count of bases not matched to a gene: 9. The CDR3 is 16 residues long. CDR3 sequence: CASSFPPGQSNSPLHF. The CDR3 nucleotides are TGTGCCAGCAGCTTCCCACCGGGACAGTCGAATTCACCCCTCCACTTT.

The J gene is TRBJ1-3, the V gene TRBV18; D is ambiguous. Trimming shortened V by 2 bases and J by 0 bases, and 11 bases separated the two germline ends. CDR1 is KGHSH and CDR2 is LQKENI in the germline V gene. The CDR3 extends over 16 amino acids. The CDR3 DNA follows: TGTGCCAGCTCACCATCTATGATCGACTCTGGAAACACCATATATTTT. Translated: CASSPSMIDSGNTIYF.

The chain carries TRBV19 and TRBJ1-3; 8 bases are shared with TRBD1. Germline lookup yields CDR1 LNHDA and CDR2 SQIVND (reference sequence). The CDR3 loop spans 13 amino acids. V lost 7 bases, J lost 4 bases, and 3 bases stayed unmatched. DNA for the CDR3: TGTGCCAGTAAGGACAGGGCGGGAAACACCATATATTTT. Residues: CASKDRAGNTIYF. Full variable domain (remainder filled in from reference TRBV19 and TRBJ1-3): DGGITQSPKYLFRKEGQNVTLSCEQNLNHDAMYWYRQDPGQGLRLIYYSQIVNDFQKGDIAEGYSVSREKKESFPLTVTSAQKNPTAFYLCASKDRAGNTIYFGEGSWLTVV.

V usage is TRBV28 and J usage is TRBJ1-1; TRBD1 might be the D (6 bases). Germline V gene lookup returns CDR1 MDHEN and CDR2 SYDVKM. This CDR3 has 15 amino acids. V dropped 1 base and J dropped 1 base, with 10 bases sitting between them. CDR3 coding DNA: TGTGCCAGCAGTTTATCCGCCAGGGGGAACACTGAAGCTTTCTTT. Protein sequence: CASSLSARGNTEAFF.

CDR3 coding DNA: TGTGCCAGCAGTTCCCTGGACAGGGGGCACTACGAGCAGTACTTC. This gives the protein CASSSLDRGHYEQYF. The J gene is TRBJ2-7, the V gene TRBV27, with TRBD1 matching over 11 bases. Trimming removed 4 bases from V and 3 bases from J; junction bases left unmatched: 5. The CDR3 length is 15 residues. Germline assignment: CDR1 MNHEY and CDR2 SMNVEV (reference sequence).

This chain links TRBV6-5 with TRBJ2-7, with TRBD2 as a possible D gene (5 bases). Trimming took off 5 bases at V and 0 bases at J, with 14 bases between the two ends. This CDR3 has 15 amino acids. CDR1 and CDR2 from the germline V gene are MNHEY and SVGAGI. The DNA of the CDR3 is TGTGCCAGCAGTACGACTACCCGATCCTCCTACGAGCAGTACTTC. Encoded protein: CASSTTTRSSYEQYF.

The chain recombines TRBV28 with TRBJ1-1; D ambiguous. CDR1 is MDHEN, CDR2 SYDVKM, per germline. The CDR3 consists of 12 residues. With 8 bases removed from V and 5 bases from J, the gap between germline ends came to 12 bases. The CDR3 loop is CASYIAGTEAFF. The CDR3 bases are TGTGCCAGCTATATAGCGGGGACTGAAGCTTTCTTT. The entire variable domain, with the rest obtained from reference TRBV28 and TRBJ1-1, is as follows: DVKVTQSSRYLVKRTGEKVFLECVQDMDHENMFWYRQDPGLGLRLIYFSYDVKMKEKGDIPEGYSVSREKKERFSLILESASTNQTSMYLCASYIAGTEAFFGQGTRLTVV.

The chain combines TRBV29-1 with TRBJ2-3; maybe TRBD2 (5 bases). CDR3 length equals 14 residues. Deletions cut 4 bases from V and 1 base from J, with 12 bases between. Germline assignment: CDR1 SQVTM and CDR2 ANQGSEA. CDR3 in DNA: TGCAGCGTTGGAGGACTTCATGGCACAGATACGCAGTATTTT. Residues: CSVGGLHGTDTQYF.

The CDR3 sequence is CASSQGPHNSPLHF. DNA for the CDR3: TGTGCCAGCAGCCAGGGGCCTCATAATTCACCCCTCCACTTT. The genes are TRBV3-1 (or the pseudogene TRBV3-2) and TRBJ1-6, with D possibly matching TRBD1 (5 bases). The length of the CDR3 is 14 residues. Germline values: CDR1 LGHDT, CDR2 YNNKEL (reference sequence). Trimming removed 3 bases at V and 5 bases at J, with 8 bases between.

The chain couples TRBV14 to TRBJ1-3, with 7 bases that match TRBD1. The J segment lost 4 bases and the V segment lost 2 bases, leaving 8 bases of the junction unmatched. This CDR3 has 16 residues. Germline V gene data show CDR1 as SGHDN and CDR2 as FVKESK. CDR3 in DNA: TGTGCCAGCAGCCAATGGGACAGCTTCTCGGGAAACACCATATATTTT. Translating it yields CASSQWDSFSGNTIYF.

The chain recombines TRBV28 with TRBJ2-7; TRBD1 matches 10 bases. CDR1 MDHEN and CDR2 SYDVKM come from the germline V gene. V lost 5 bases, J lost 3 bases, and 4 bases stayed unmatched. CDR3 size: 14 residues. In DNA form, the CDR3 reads TGTGCCAGCAGTCGGACAGGGGGGGACTACGAGCAGTACTTC. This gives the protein CASSRTGGDYEQYF.

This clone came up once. The CDR3, as DNA: TGTGCCAGCAGCTTAGCGGGAGCGGGGGGTGAAGATACGCAGTATTTT. Its translation: CASSLAGAGGEDTQYF. The J gene is TRBJ2-3, the V gene TRBV7-2, with 9 bases identical to TRBD2. This CDR3 has 16 amino acids. After removal of 0 bases from V and 5 bases from J, the junction contained 6 bases not matched to a gene. Looked up from germline, CDR1 is SGHTA and CDR2 is FQGNSA.

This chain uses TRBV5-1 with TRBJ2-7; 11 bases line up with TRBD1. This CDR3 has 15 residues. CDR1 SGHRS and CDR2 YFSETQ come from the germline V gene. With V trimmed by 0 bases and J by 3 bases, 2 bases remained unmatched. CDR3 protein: CASSLEGTGGYEQYF. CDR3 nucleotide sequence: TGCGCCAGCAGCTTGGAGGGGACAGGGGGCTACGAGCAGTACTTC.

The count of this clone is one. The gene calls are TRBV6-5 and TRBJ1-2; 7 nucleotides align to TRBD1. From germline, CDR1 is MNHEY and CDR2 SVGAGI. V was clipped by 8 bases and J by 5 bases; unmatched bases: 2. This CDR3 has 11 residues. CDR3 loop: CASSGGYGYTF. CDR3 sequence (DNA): TGTGCCAGCTCAGGGGGGTATGGCTACACCTTC.

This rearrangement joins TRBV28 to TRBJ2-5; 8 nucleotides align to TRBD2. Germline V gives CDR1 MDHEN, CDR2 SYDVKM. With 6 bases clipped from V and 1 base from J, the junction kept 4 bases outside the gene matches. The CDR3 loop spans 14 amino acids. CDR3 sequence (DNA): TGTGCCAGCAGAACCAGCGGGGGCCAAGAGACCCAGTACTTC. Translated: CASRTSGGQETQYF.

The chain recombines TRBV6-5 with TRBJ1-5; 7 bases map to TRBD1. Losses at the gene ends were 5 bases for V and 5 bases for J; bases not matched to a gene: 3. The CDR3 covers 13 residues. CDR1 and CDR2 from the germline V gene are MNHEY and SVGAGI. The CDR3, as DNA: TGTGCCAGCAGTACTCAGGGGGATCAGCCCCAGCATTTT. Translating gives CASSTQGDQPQHF.

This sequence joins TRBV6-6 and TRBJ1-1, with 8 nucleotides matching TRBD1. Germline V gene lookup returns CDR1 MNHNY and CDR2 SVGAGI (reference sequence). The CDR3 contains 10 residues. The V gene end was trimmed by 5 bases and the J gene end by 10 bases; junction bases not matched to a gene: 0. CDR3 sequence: CASSDRGAFF. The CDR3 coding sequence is TGTGCCAGCAGTGACAGGGGAGCTTTCTTT.